A single sample gave rise to the 31 T cell receptor beta chains below, sequenced in a study of PD-L1 blockade in urothelial cancer (dated by TCRdb to about 2017). The sample's time point, from its label and the paper: pretreatment tumor sample. Library construction relied on the immunoSEQ multiplex PCR assay. TCRdb retrieved this table from immuneACCESS and kept in-frame rearrangements only. Not all clones are present; in checked studies, unresolved V genes account for under half, and no reason is known for the remainder. The sample yields about 36,000 clones; about a third were counted once. Clones ranked in the top ten supply around 10% of the sample. The source material was tumor tissue, sampled before atezolizumab (anti-PD-L1) treatment. The source is a man between 60 and 75 years old with urothelial cancer.

The chain carries TRBV12-5 and TRBJ2-3; 10 bases align to TRBD2. The CDR3 length is 21 residues. Germline V lookup: CDR1 LGHNT, CDR2 FRNRAP. The V and J ends lost 0 bases and 8 bases, in that order; junction bases with no gene match: 23. The CDR3 nucleotides are TGTGCTAGTGGTTTGGTACGGGCAGGGACCCTTCTAAGCGGGAGGGCGGGTACGCAGTATTTT. It translates to CASGLVRAGTLLSGRAGTQYF.

The chain couples TRBV5-1 to TRBJ1-6, with D tentatively TRBD1 (5 bases). CDR3 length equals 14 residues. Germline CDR1 is SGHRS and CDR2 is YFSETQ. V shed 4 bases and J shed 5 bases, with 10 bases lying between them. CDR3 sequence: CASSPGLDNSPLHF. CDR3 DNA: TGCGCCAGCAGCCCGGGACTTGATAATTCACCCCTCCACTTT.

Ten or more counts support this clone. The chain carries TRBV9 and TRBJ2-5, with 9 bases aligning to TRBD1. Losses at the gene ends were 1 base for V and 2 bases for J; bases not matched to a gene: 6. This CDR3 has 16 amino acids. Looked up from germline, CDR1 is SGDLS and CDR2 is YYNGEE. Written as DNA, the CDR3 is TGTGCCAGCAGCGTAATCAGTGGACAGGGGCAAGAGACCCAGTACTTC. This translates into CASSVISGQGQETQYF.

The genes are TRBV28 and TRBJ2-7; D gene unclear. Trimming stripped 8 bases from V and 0 bases from J, with 11 bases between. This CDR3 comprises 13 residues. Germline V lookup: CDR1 MDHEN, CDR2 SYDVKM. The DNA for the CDR3 is TGTGCCAGCGGTGGGCACCCCTCCTACGAGCAGTACTTC. Protein product: CASGGHPSYEQYF.

About this clone itself: One junction end disagrees with the germline gene, perhaps due to a read error. This rearrangement joins TRBV25-1 to TRBJ2-2, with D possibly being TRBD1 or TRBD2 (5 bases each). Germline V gene sequence: CDR1 MGHDK, CDR2 SYGVNS. CDR3 size: 16 residues. As DNA, the CDR3 is TGTGCCAGCAGTGGAACCGCAGGGAGCCCCACCGGGGAACTGTTTTTT. This gives the protein CASSGTAGSPTGELFF.

The V and J genes are TRBV10-2 and TRBJ2-7; TRBD1 agrees at 7 bases. CDR1 is WSHSY, CDR2 SAAADI, per germline. The CDR3 is made up of 15 amino acids. Trimming at V came to 6 bases and at J to 5 bases, leaving 13 bases not matched to a gene. The CDR3 reads CASRATSTGSNEQYF. Here the CDR3 DNA reads TGCGCCAGCAGGGCAACCTCGACAGGGTCGAACGAGCAGTACTTC.

The sample holds a few counts of this clone. The chain carries TRBV29-1 and TRBJ1-2; D possibly corresponds to TRBD1 (5 bases). Trimming took off 1 base at V and 5 bases at J, with 20 bases between the two ends. The CDR3 is made up of 16 amino acids. Germline V gives CDR1 SQVTM, CDR2 ANQGSEA. The CDR3: CSVEGQGGRREYGYTF. CDR3 DNA sequence: TGCAGCGTTGAAGGTCAGGGAGGGCGGAGAGAGTATGGCTACACCTTC.

The chain recombines TRBV28 with TRBJ1-4, with no clear D. Trimming took 8 bases from V and 0 from J, leaving 19 bases between them. This CDR3 contains 17 residues. CDR1 is MDHEN and CDR2 is SYDVKM in the germline V gene. The CDR3, as DNA: TGTGCCAGCCACGCGGACGGAAAACCGACAACTAATGAAAAACTGTTTTTT. Protein: CASHADGKPTTNEKLFF.

V and J are TRBV29-1 and TRBJ1-2; 10 nucleotides align to TRBD1. Germline CDR1 and CDR2: SQVTM and ANQGSEA. CDR3 length: 13 amino acids. The V segment lost 6 bases and the J segment 7 bases; nucleotides outside the gene matches: 8. The CDR3 DNA is TGCAGCGTCATGCGACAGGGGGCGCGTGGCTACACCTTC. This codes for CSVMRQGARGYTF.

V gene TRBV28 combines with J gene TRBJ1-1; possible D gene TRBD1, 6 bases. The V end was cut by 6 bases, the J end by 2 bases, with 16 bases between. There are 15 residues in the CDR3. CDR1 MDHEN and CDR2 SYDVKM come from the germline V gene. As DNA, the CDR3 is TGTGCCAGCAGCCGGGGGCCGGGACACAACACTGAAGCTTTCTTT. Residues: CASSRGPGHNTEAFF.

V and J are TRBV28 and TRBJ1-5; 10 bases agree with TRBD1. V was pared by 2 bases and J by 2 bases, with 3 bases of the junction left unmatched. The V gene's germline CDR1 is MDHEN and CDR2 SYDVKM. There are 16 residues in the CDR3. The CDR3 DNA reads as TGTGCCAGCAGTTTAATGGGGACAGGGGGCAATCAGCCCCAGCATTTT. It is translated as CASSLMGTGGNQPQHF. The full variable domain, rest sourced from reference TRBV28 and TRBJ1-5, is DVKVTQSSRYLVKRTGEKVFLECVQDMDHENMFWYRQDPGLGLRLIYFSYDVKMKEKGDIPEGYSVSREKKERFSLILESASTNQTSMYLCASSLMGTGGNQPQHFGDGTRLSIL.

CDR3 amino acids: CASSYGGAGNEQFF. DNA for the CDR3: TGCGCCAGCAGCTACGGGGGGGCCGGGAATGAGCAGTTCTTC. This chain uses TRBV5-1 with TRBJ2-1; 8 bases are a match to TRBD2. Germline-derived CDR1 and CDR2 are SGHRS and YFSETQ. CDR3 length: 14 amino acids. V dropped 3 bases and J dropped 7; count of bases not matched to a gene: 6. The full variable domain, in which reference TRBV5-1 and TRBJ2-1 provide the parts outside the CDR3, is KAGVTQTPRYLIKTRGQQVTLSCSPISGHRSVSWYQQTPGQGLQFLFEYFSETQRNKGNFPGRFSGRQFSNSRSEMNVSTLELGDSALYLCASSYGGAGNEQFFGPGTRLTVL.

V is TRBV10-2 and J is TRBJ1-2; D is unclear. Trimming took 0 bases from V and 8 from J, leaving 10 bases between them. This CDR3 has 13 amino acids. Germline V CDR1 and CDR2: WSHSY, SAAADI. The CDR3 reads CASSESRMGGYTF. In DNA, the CDR3 is TGCGCCAGCAGTGAGTCAAGAATGGGCGGCTACACCTTC.

This clone was seen repeatedly, ten times or more. The chain links TRBV28 to TRBJ2-3; 7 positions match TRBD1. This CDR3 has 14 residues. Germline V gene data show CDR1 as MDHEN and CDR2 as SYDVKM. Unmatched junction bases numbered 6, after V lost 5 bases and J lost 4 bases. The CDR3 loop reads CASSPGQDPDTQYF. The CDR3 DNA is TGTGCCAGCAGTCCTGGACAGGACCCAGATACGCAGTATTTT.

This chain connects TRBV2 to TRBJ1-6; D may be TRBD1 (5 bases). V was pared by 1 base and J by 9 bases, with 7 bases between. This CDR3 region has 13 residues. CDR1 is SNHLY and CDR2 is FYNNEI in the germline V gene. The CDR3 here is CASSEGGISPLHF. The CDR3 region has the DNA TGTGCCAGCAGTGAAGGGGGCATTTCACCCCTCCACTTT.

The gene calls are TRBV19 and TRBJ1-1; D possibly corresponds to TRBD1 (5 bases). CDR3 length: 12 amino acids. The ends were cut back, 6 bases at V and 3 bases at J, with 8 bases in the middle. CDR1 and CDR2 from the germline V gene are LNHDA and SQIVND (reference sequence). As DNA, the CDR3 is TGTGCCAGTAGACAGGCCTACACTGAAGCTTTCTTT. Translating gives CASRQAYTEAFF.

There are a few counts of this clone. The J gene is TRBJ1-1, the V gene TRBV19, with 7 positions matching TRBD1. The ends lost 4 bases at V and 1 base at J; junction bases unmatched: 3. Germline V CDR1 and CDR2: LNHDA, SQIVND (reference sequence). This CDR3 has 14 amino acids. The CDR3 DNA reads TGTGCCAGTAGTAAAAGGACAGGGAACACTGAAGCTTTCTTT. Residues: CASSKRTGNTEAFF.

The chain carries TRBV6-8 and TRBJ2-3; tentative D call: TRBD2 (6 bases). The CDR3 has 14 residues. Trimming left V 5 bases short and J 2 bases short, with 11 bases between. CDR1 and CDR2 from the germline V gene are MNHGY and SAAAGT. Here the CDR3 reads CASSGAGLTDTQYF. The CDR3 DNA reads as TGTGCCAGCAGTGGGGCGGGACTCACAGATACGCAGTATTTT.

A note on this clone: An end of the junction differs from the germline gene, which may be a read error. V and J are TRBV6-8 and TRBJ2-4; possibly TRBD2 for D (6 bases). The CDR3 spans 16 residues. The germline V gene encodes CDR1 MNHGY and CDR2 SAAAGT. This CDR3 is CASSDSRRSRGNIQYF. The CDR3, as DNA: TGTGCCAGCAGTGACTCAAGACGTTCGCGGGGAAACATTCAGTACTTC.

This clone has only a few counts. This chain uses TRBV7-7 with TRBJ2-5, with TRBD2 identical over 12 bases. The CDR3 totals 17 residues. V dropped 4 bases and J dropped 5; count of bases not matched to a gene: 11. The germline V gene encodes CDR1 SSHAT and CDR2 FNYEAQ (reference sequence). CDR3: CASSSYPPGLAGETQYF. DNA of the CDR3: TGTGCCAGCAGCTCCTACCCCCCCGGACTAGCGGGGGAGACCCAGTACTTC.

In its sample, this clone was seen a few times. This sequence joins TRBV10-2 and TRBJ1-1; 9 positions match TRBD1. J was trimmed by 5 bases and V by 11 bases; bases with no gene match: 15. Germline V gene data show CDR1 as WSHSY and CDR2 as SAAADI. The CDR3 totals 15 residues. The chain's CDR3 is CACLTGGTAATEAFF. CDR3 DNA: TGCGCCTGTTTGACAGGGGGGACGGCCGCGACTGAAGCTTTCTTT.

This clone was detected a few times. The chain couples TRBV10-3 to TRBJ1-6, with D unresolved. V shed 0 bases and J shed 7 bases, with 10 bases lying between them. This CDR3 comprises 15 residues. Germline lookup yields CDR1 ENHRY and CDR2 SYGVKD. For the CDR3, the DNA is TGTGCCATCAGTGAGTCAGCCCCTGGGAATTCACCCCTCCACTTT. Its translation is CAISESAPGNSPLHF.

Here the CDR3 reads CASSAPDRDTGELFF. CDR3 sequence (DNA): TGTGCCAGCAGCGCACCGGACAGGGACACCGGGGAGCTGTTTTTT. This chain connects TRBV9 to TRBJ2-2; 8 bases are a match to TRBD1. V lost 3 bases and J lost 3; bases outside the gene matches: 4. The CDR3 runs to 15 residues. Germline V lookup: CDR1 SGDLS, CDR2 YYNGEE. The variable domain in full, completed from reference TRBV9 and TRBJ2-2, reads DSGVTQTPKHLITATGQRVTLRCSPRSGDLSVYWYQQSLDQGLQFLIQYYNGEERAKGNILERFSAQQFPDLHSELNLSSLELGDSALYFCASSAPDRDTGELFFGEGSRLTVL.

This clone came up a few times. The chain couples TRBV5-1 to TRBJ2-5; possibly TRBD2 for D (6 bases). The V and J ends lost 4 bases and 3 bases respectively, with 13 bases between them. CDR1 is SGHRS and CDR2 is YFSETQ in the germline V gene. The CDR3 has 14 amino acids. The CDR3 region is CASSAGRGKETQYF. In nucleotides, the CDR3 is TGCGCCAGCAGCGCGGGTCGGGGGAAAGAGACCCAGTACTTC.

The chain has TRBV30 and TRBJ2-4; D remains ambiguous. Trimming pared 2 bases from V and 8 bases from J, leaving 16 bases between. CDR1 and CDR2 (germline): GTSNPN, SVGIG (reference sequence). This CDR3 contains 14 residues. The CDR3 region has the DNA TGTGCCTGGAGTCGGCTGGGGTTGAGGCACATTCAGTACTTC. It codes for CAWSRLGLRHIQYF. The full variable domain, its missing parts supplied by reference TRBV30 and TRBJ2-4, is SQTIHQWPATLVQPVGSPLSLECTVEGTSNPNLYWYRQAAGRGLQLLFYSVGIGQISSEVPQNLSASRPQDRQFILSSKKLLLSDSGFYLCAWSRLGLRHIQYFGAGTRLSVL.

This clone was seen just once. The chain uses TRBV15 and TRBJ2-7; 7 bases map to TRBD1. The CDR3 totals 15 residues. The V segment lost 0 bases and the J segment 1 base; nucleotides outside the gene matches: 3. Germline V gene lookup returns CDR1 LNHNV and CDR2 YYDKDF (reference sequence). CDR3 DNA: TGTGCCACCAGCAGAGAAGGGGGCGCGTCCTACGAGCAGTACTTC. Protein sequence: CATSREGGASYEQYF.

This clone has a handful of counts. The chain links TRBV6-8 to TRBJ1-1; the match to TRBD1 covers 7 bases. V shed 7 bases and J 7 bases; nucleotides not matched to a gene: 6. CDR1 MNHGY and CDR2 SAAAGT come from the germline V gene. The CDR3 is 12 amino acids. The CDR3 is CASTTQGFEAFF. The CDR3 bases are TGTGCCAGCACCACACAGGGGTTTGAAGCTTTCTTT.

The rearrangement uses TRBV4-1 and TRBJ2-1, with D possibly matching TRBD2 (6 bases). The V end was cut by 6 bases, the J end by 7 bases, with 16 bases between. The CDR3 length is 14 residues. Germline V lookup: CDR1 MGHRA, CDR2 YSYEKL. In nucleotides, the CDR3 is TGCGCCAGCAGTCAGCATAGCGGCTCAAATGAGCAGTTCTTC. Translation gives CASSQHSGSNEQFF.

This clone came up many times. The chain joins TRBV6-8 to TRBJ1-4; D may be TRBD1 (5 bases). The germline V gene encodes CDR1 MNHGY and CDR2 SAAAGT. The CDR3 sequence is 15 residues long. The V end was cut by 6 bases, the J end by 7 bases, with 18 bases between. For the CDR3, the DNA is TGTGCCAGCAGCGAAAGATGGGGCAGTGGTGAAAAACTGTTTTTT. Residues: CASSERWGSGEKLFF.

A single count supports this clone. The chain has TRBV19 and TRBJ2-1; unclear D gene. The CDR3 covers 15 residues. V was pared by 3 bases and J by 2 bases, with 11 bases between. Per the germline V gene, CDR1 is LNHDA and CDR2 is SQIVND (reference sequence). The chain's CDR3 is CASSILGTPYNEQFF. CDR3 sequence (DNA): TGTGCCAGTAGTATCCTGGGCACCCCCTACAATGAGCAGTTCTTC.

There are many counts of this clone. The rearrangement links TRBV6-8 to TRBJ2-5, with D perhaps given as TRBD1 or TRBD2 (6 bases each). Germline CDR1 and CDR2: MNHGY and SAAAGT. The CDR3 has 15 amino acids. Deletions cut 3 bases from V and 5 bases from J, with 16 bases between. The DNA for the CDR3 is TGTGCCAGCAGTTATCGTCGGGGGCCTACGGAGACCCAGTACTTC. Protein sequence: CASSYRRGPTETQYF.